These T cell receptor beta chains were read from a single sample in a study of T-cell reconstitution after alpha-beta-depleted transplantation in children. TCRdb fed the PCR reads into MiXCR, producing one record per CDR3 protein. Among 400,000 to 500,000 distinct CDR3 sequences listed, 9.5% to 13% were seen once. This material consisted of PBMCs from the stem cell graft donor, taken from the stem cell graft. These receptors came from a human donor who donated a stem cell graft to a child with acute myeloid leukemia. Each CDR3 is given with its conserved first and last residue. D genes are given only for firm matches. Clone size is not always given. Where it is, it says once, few, many or a class for expanded clones.

J gene | clone size | D gene | V gene | CDR3 protein | CDR3 DNA
TRBJ1-5 | - | TRBD1 | TRBV29-1 | CSARQGEQPQHF | TGCAGCGCCCGACAGGGGGAACAGCCCCAGCATTTT
TRBJ1-2 | few | - | TRBV30 | CAWSVRRGTTISYGYTF | TGTGCCTGGAGTGTACGTCGGGGAACGACAATAAGCTATGGCTACACCTTC
TRBJ1-5 | many | TRBD1 | TRBV20-1 | CSAGGTGGSQPQHF | TGCAGTGCAGGTGGGACAGGGGGCAGTCAGCCCCAGCATTTT
TRBJ2-2 | - | TRBD1 | TRBV12-3/TRBV12-4 | CASSFVRAGQATGTGELFF | TGTGCCAGCAGTTTCGTCCGTGCTGGACAGGCCACGGGCACCGGGGAGCTGTTTTTT
TRBJ1-5 | - | - | TRBV20-1 | CSAGGHASDQPQHF | TGCAGTGCTGGAGGACATGCCAGCGACCAGCCCCAGCATTTT
TRBJ2-7 | few | TRBD2 | TRBV5-6 | CASSWGGRGSRNEQYF | TGTGCCAGCAGCTGGGGTGGGCGCGGGAGTCGGAACGAGCAGTACTTC
TRBJ2-1 | few | - | TRBV27 | CASSLTRPSNEQFF | TGTGCCAGCAGCCTAACCAGACCTTCCAATGAGCAGTTCTTC
TRBJ2-7 | - | - | TRBV25-1 | CASSVGGEQYF | TGTGCCAGCAGTGTCGGCGGCGAGCAGTACTTC
TRBJ1-2 | many | - | TRBV29-1 | CSVESGQTLDGYTF | TGCAGCGTTGAATCGGGGCAGACTTTGGATGGCTACACCTTC
TRBJ1-1 | - | - | TRBV3-1 | CASSQGSQLEAFF | TGTGCCAGCAGCCAAGGTTCACAGCTTGAAGCTTTCTTT
TRBJ1-5 | few | - | TRBV11-2 | CASSLDRAQGRTGNQPQHF | TGTGCCAGCAGCTTAGACCGAGCTCAGGGTCGTACGGGCAATCAGCCCCAGCATTTT
TRBJ2-3 | - | - | TRBV20-1 | CSAISKSDPWDTQYF | TGCAGTGCTATTTCGAAGAGCGATCCGTGGGATACGCAGTATTTT
TRBJ2-4 | few | - | TRBV27 | CASSLSTLAKNIQYF | TGTGCCAGCAGTTTATCTACGCTAGCCAAAAACATTCAGTACTTC
TRBJ1-3 | few | - | TRBV12-3/TRBV12-4 | CASRSQTGSGNTIYF | TGTGCCAGCAGATCACAGACAGGCTCTGGAAACACCATATATTTT
TRBJ1-5 | - | TRBD1 | TRBV6-5 | CASMGTGGNQPQHF | TGTGCCAGCATGGGGACAGGGGGCAATCAGCCCCAGCATTTT
TRBJ2-5 | - | - | TRBV3-1 | CASSQVAGKETQYF | TGTGCCAGCAGCCAAGTCGCGGGGAAAGAGACCCAGTACTTC
TRBJ2-7 | few | TRBD2 | TRBV25-1 | CASSDLAGGPNAYEQYF | TGTGCCAGCAGTGATCTAGCGGGAGGCCCTAACGCCTACGAGCAGTACTTC
TRBJ1-6 | few | - | TRBV20-1 | CSARDFGRSIDSPLHF | TGCAGTGCTAGAGATTTTGGGAGGTCCATTGATTCACCCCTCCACTTT
TRBJ2-2 | - | - | TRBV6-2/TRBV6-3 | CASSDVASRATGELFF | TGTGCCAGCAGCGACGTGGCTAGCAGGGCCACCGGGGAGCTGTTTTTT
TRBJ1-4 | - | - | TRBV6-5 | CASSYSKSNEKLFF | TGTGCCAGCAGTTACTCGAAAAGTAATGAAAAACTGTTTTTT
TRBJ2-5 | - | - | TRBV4-3 | CASSQVLGGGQETQYF | TGCGCCAGCAGCCAAGTCCTCGGGGGGGGACAGGAGACCCAGTACTTC
TRBJ2-1 | many | - | TRBV7-9 | CASSPGNNEQFF | TGTGCCAGCAGCCCCGGGAACAATGAGCAGTTCTTC
TRBJ1-1 | few | TRBD1 | TRBV4-3 | CASSQNRGLEAFF | TGCGCCAGCAGCCAAAACAGGGGGCTCGAAGCTTTCTTT
TRBJ1-1 | - | TRBD1 | TRBV11-3 | CASSVQGDTEAFF | TGTGCCAGCAGCGTACAGGGGGACACTGAAGCTTTCTTT
TRBJ2-7 | - | - | TRBV5-1 | CASSFRETAYEQYF | TGCGCCAGCAGCTTTCGGGAGACAGCCTACGAGCAGTACTTC
TRBJ2-3 | many | TRBD2 | TRBV29-1 | CSAKLAGGATDTQYF | TGCAGCGCTAAACTAGCGGGAGGCGCAACAGATACGCAGTATTTT
TRBJ2-4 | many | TRBD1 | TRBV5-1 | CASRQTGPQGNIQYF | TGCGCCAGCAGACAGACAGGGCCACAAGGAAACATTCAGTACTTC
TRBJ2-5 | few | - | TRBV20-1 | CSARDPAGNQETQYF | TGCAGTGCTAGAGATCCCGCGGGGAACCAAGAGACCCAGTACTTC
TRBJ1-1 | - | - | TRBV9 | CASTRAVGTEAFF | TGTGCCAGCACCCGGGCAGTGGGCACTGAAGCTTTCTTT
TRBJ2-7 | - | TRBD2 | TRBV4-1 | CASSQEPTSGRLNEQYF | TGCGCCAGCAGCCAAGAGCCAACTAGCGGGAGACTAAACGAGCAGTACTTC
TRBJ1-2 | few | TRBD1 | TRBV18 | CASSPRDSPSNYGYTF | TGTGCCAGCTCACCAAGGGACAGCCCCTCTAACTATGGCTACACCTTC
TRBJ2-5 | - | - | TRBV6-6 | CASSVTAETQYF | TGTGCCAGCAGTGTGACAGCAGAGACCCAGTACTTC
TRBJ2-7 | few | TRBD1 | TRBV5-1 | CASSPQGTGGSYEQYF | TGCGCCAGCAGCCCCCAGGGGACAGGGGGCTCCTACGAGCAGTACTTC
TRBJ2-1 | few | - | TRBV7-9 | CASSLGVSHEQFF | TGTGCCAGCAGCTTAGGAGTGAGCCATGAGCAGTTCTTC
TRBJ2-5 | few | TRBD1 | TRBV4-1 | CASSQLTGEETQYF | TGCGCCAGCAGCCAACTGACAGGGGAAGAGACCCAGTACTTC
TRBJ2-7 | - | TRBD2 | TRBV12-3/TRBV12-4 | CASSLGPSGSYEQYF | TGTGCCAGCAGTTTAGGGCCTAGCGGGTCCTACGAGCAGTACTTC
TRBJ2-5 | many | TRBD2 | TRBV11-2 | CASSLVPWLAGGKQETQYF | TGTGCCAGCAGCTTAGTTCCGTGGCTAGCGGGAGGCAAACAAGAGACCCAGTACTTC
TRBJ2-7 | many | - | TRBV12-3/TRBV12-4 | CASRGESSYEQYF | TGTGCCAGTAGAGGCGAGAGCTCCTACGAGCAGTACTTC
TRBJ2-1 | - | TRBD1 | TRBV25-1 | CASSGGQGIDEQFF | TGTGCCAGCAGTGGGGGACAGGGGATCGATGAGCAGTTCTTC